This entry concerns a single T cell receptor (beta chain). Measured with immunoSEQ multiplex PCR; TCRdb has only the in-frame clones, and not every one. This table holds over 300,000 clones, 70% to 90% found once. The data belong to a study of blood T cell repertoires in COVID-19. Study-level information: T cells, B-cell-depleted T cells, or PBMCs provided the cDNA or gDNA that served as material.

After removal of 5 bases from V and 5 bases from J, the junction contained 7 bases not matched to a gene. Germline CDR1 SNHLY, CDR2 FYNNEI. This CDR3 is 15 amino acids long. Specimen: PBMCs or T cells enriched from blood (not recorded which). J is TRBJ2-4 and V is TRBV2; 9 nucleotides align to TRBD1. This receptor was identified in a woman in her 40s who had recovered from COVID-19. This CDR3 reads CASSRRGDRENIQYF. The DNA of the CDR3 is TGTGCCAGCAGTCGCCGGGGGGACAGGGAAAACATTCAGTACTTC. Supplemented by reference TRBV2 and TRBJ2-4, the full variable domain reads EPEVTQTPSHQVTQMGQEVILRCVPISNHLYFYWYRQILGQKVEFLVSFYNNEISEKSEIFDDQFSVERPDGSNFTLKIRSTKLEDSAMYFCASSRRGDRENIQYFGAGTRLSVL.